These 21 T cell receptor beta chains were sequenced from one sample in a study of patients and donors after allogeneic stem cell transplantation. TCRdb re-analysed the RT-PCR reads in MiXCR, keeping a single row per CDR3 protein. Here the sample spans about 2,600 distinct CDR3 sequences, 8.2% being singletons. Source material: blood, either unsorted or a sorted T cell fraction (not recorded which). These receptors all stem from a human donor who was either an allogeneic HSCT recipient or a stem cell or donor lymphocyte infusion donor (not recorded which). It is not recorded whose cells these are; they may come from a transplant donor.

This chain uses TRBV19 with TRBJ1-1; D unresolved. V lost 4 bases and J lost 1, with 1 base in between. This CDR3 region has 11 residues. Germline V gene lookup returns CDR1 LNHDA and CDR2 SQIVND (reference sequence). CDR3 DNA: TGTGCCAGTAGTACGAACACTGAAGCTTTCTTT. Translation gives CASSTNTEAFF. The full variable domain, with the rest looked up from reference TRBV19 and TRBJ1-1, is DGGITQSPKYLFRKEGQNVTLSCEQNLNHDAMYWYRQDPGQGLRLIYYSQIVNDFQKGDIAEGYSVSREKKESFPLTVTSAQKNPTAFYLCASSTNTEAFFGQGTRLTVV.

This clonotype is labeled large (0.1 to 1%). The genes are TRBV29-1 and TRBJ2-2; weak D call: TRBD1 (5 bases). V lost 2 bases and J 4 bases, leaving 14 bases between the germline ends. The CDR3 consists of 15 residues. The V gene's germline CDR1 is SQVTM and CDR2 ANQGSEA. The CDR3 sequence: CSVEQGKSGTGELFF. The CDR3 DNA sequence: TGCAGCGTTGAACAGGGTAAAAGTGGCACCGGGGAGCTGTTTTTT.

The rearrangement joins TRBV12-3 or TRBV12-4 to TRBJ2-3; D not resolved. Trimming left V 5 bases short and J 2 bases short, with 14 bases between. CDR3 length equals 15 residues. CDR3 amino acids: CASSNPARSTDTQYF. Here the CDR3 DNA reads TGTGCCAGCAGTAACCCCGCCCGGTCCACAGATACGCAGTATTTT.

This clonotype showed up just a few times. The V gene is TRBV24-1, the J gene TRBJ2-1, with D unclear. The germline CDR1 and CDR2 sequences are KGHDR and SFDVKD. CDR3 length: 15 amino acids. Deletions cut 3 bases from V and 8 bases from J, with 16 bases between. CDR3 nucleotide sequence: TGTGCCACCAGTGATCCTGGCCCGGCCGGGCATGAGCAGTTCTTC. It translates to CATSDPGPAGHEQFF.

The chain has TRBV6-5 and TRBJ2-1, with 7 bases matching TRBD2. V shed 2 bases and J 5 bases; nucleotides not matched to a gene: 9. The length of the CDR3 is 16 residues. Germline-derived CDR1 and CDR2 are MNHEY and SVGAGI. CDR3 DNA sequence: TGTGCCAGCAGTTACCTGGCAGCGGGACTTAACAATGAGCAGTTCTTC. It encodes CASSYLAAGLNNEQFF.

This clonotype is labeled as medium-sized. The chain combines TRBV2 with TRBJ2-1; unclear D gene. Germline V lookup: CDR1 SNHLY, CDR2 FYNNEI. V lost 8 bases and J lost 6, with 17 bases in between. This CDR3 region has 14 residues. Here the CDR3 reads CASGRRNPFNEQFF. Here the CDR3 DNA reads TGTGCCAGCGGCCGGCGGAATCCCTTCAATGAGCAGTTCTTC.

This clonotype has more than one count but fewer than ten. The CDR3 nucleotides are TGTGCCAGCAGCTTCAGTAGGGGGGCTGAAGCTTTCTTT. Translated: CASSFSRGAEAFF. The V and J genes are TRBV11-2 and TRBJ1-1; D perhaps matches TRBD1 (6 bases). V was clipped by 3 bases and J by 6 bases, with 11 bases between them. The CDR3 has 13 amino acids. Germline lookup yields CDR1 SGHAT and CDR2 FQNNGV.

This clonotype was counted a few times. V is TRBV10-3 and J is TRBJ1-1; 7 positions agree with TRBD1. This CDR3 comprises 13 residues. The V and J ends lost 8 bases and 1 base, in that order; junction bases with no gene match: 4. CDR1 ENHRY and CDR2 SYGVKD come from the germline V gene. The CDR3 DNA is TGTGCCATCCAGGGACAGAGGAACACTGAAGCTTTCTTT. It yields the protein CAIQGQRNTEAFF.

The sample holds a few counts of this clonotype. V usage is TRBV29-1 and J usage is TRBJ2-6, with no clear D. The germline V gene encodes CDR1 SQVTM and CDR2 ANQGSEA. The CDR3 totals 12 residues. V dropped 8 bases and J dropped 4 bases, with 9 bases sitting between them. CDR3 DNA sequence: TGCAGCACCCTCGTGGGGGCCAACGTCCTGACTTTC. This sequence encodes CSTLVGANVLTF.

The table lists this clonotype with a few counts. The J gene is TRBJ2-3, the V gene TRBV15; possibly TRBD2 for D (6 bases). Between the trimmed V and J ends, which lost 5 bases and 0 bases, there was a span of 9 bases. Germline assignment: CDR1 LNHNV and CDR2 YYDKDF (reference sequence). This CDR3 spans 14 amino acids. Here the CDR3 reads CATSGGSSTDTQYF. CDR3 sequence (DNA): TGTGCCACCAGCGGGGGGAGCAGCACAGATACGCAGTATTTT.

A few counts support this clonotype. The chain combines TRBV28 with TRBJ1-1; 10 bases are a match to TRBD1. CDR3 size: 15 residues. The J segment lost 5 bases and the V segment lost 6 bases, leaving 9 bases of the junction unmatched. Germline V gene lookup returns CDR1 MDHEN and CDR2 SYDVKM. CDR3 nucleotides: TGTGCCAGCAGCCGCTTGGGGACAGGGGAGACTGAAGCTTTCTTT. This codes for CASSRLGTGETEAFF.

This clonotype is labeled medium-sized. The gene calls are TRBV30 and TRBJ1-5, with D tentatively TRBD1 (6 bases). The CDR3 consists of 13 residues. Germline-derived CDR1 and CDR2 are GTSNPN and SVGIG (reference sequence). With 1 base removed from V and 4 bases from J, the gap between germline ends came to 8 bases. As DNA, the CDR3 is TGTGCCTGGAGTGCACAGGGTAATCAGCCCCAGCATTTT. It is translated as CAWSAQGNQPQHF.

This clonotype has only a few counts. The V and J genes are TRBV18 and TRBJ2-7; TRBD2 agrees at 8 bases. Unmatched junction bases numbered 7, after V lost 0 bases and J lost 3 bases. CDR3 length: 16 residues. The germline V gene has CDR1 KGHSH and CDR2 LQKENI. CDR3 DNA: TGTGCCAGCTCACCACCGGGGACTAGTGTCCTCTACGAGCAGTACTTC. The encoded protein is CASSPPGTSVLYEQYF.

This clonotype was found a few times. CDR3 coding DNA: TGTGCCAGCACCCCCCGGGCGAACCGCAATGAGCAGTTCTTC. Residues: CASTPRANRNEQFF. The V gene is TRBV7-9, the J gene TRBJ2-1; no clear D. CDR3 length: 14 amino acids. Trimming removed 7 bases from V and 6 bases from J, with 16 bases in between. Germline CDR1 is SEHNR and CDR2 is FQNEAQ (reference sequence).

This clonotype was counted between two and nine times. The chain recombines TRBV30 with TRBJ2-5; 16 nucleotides match TRBD2. V shed 3 bases and J 2 bases; nucleotides not matched to a gene: 3. Per the germline V gene, CDR1 is GTSNPN and CDR2 is SVGIG (reference sequence). The CDR3 consists of 16 residues. CDR3 residues: CAWRTGLAGGQETQYF. CDR3 nucleotide sequence: TGTGCCTGGAGGACGGGACTAGCGGGAGGGCAAGAGACCCAGTACTTC.

The table lists this clonotype with a few counts. The chain combines TRBV20-1 with TRBJ2-7; D is perhaps TRBD2 (5 bases). The CDR3 runs to 14 residues. CDR1 is DFQATT and CDR2 is SNEGSKA in the germline V gene (reference sequence). V lost 2 bases and J 4 bases, leaving 15 bases between the germline ends. The CDR3 is CSARRSSSLYEQYF. In DNA, the CDR3 is TGCAGTGCTAGAAGGTCTAGCAGCTTGTACGAGCAGTACTTC.

This clonotype is deemed medium-sized (0.01 to 0.1%). V is TRBV6-4 and J is TRBJ2-2, with D perhaps given as TRBD1 or TRBD2 (5 bases each). Per the germline V gene, CDR1 is MRHNA and CDR2 is SNTAGT. Trimming took 8 bases from V and 0 from J, leaving 10 bases between them. This CDR3 spans 14 amino acids. CDR3 sequence (DNA): TGTGCCAGCCGGGACGTCGCGAACACCGGGGAGCTGTTTTTT. This encodes CASRDVANTGELFF.

This clonotype qualifies as medium-sized. The chain uses TRBV7-9 and TRBJ2-7; 7 bases are a match to TRBD2. CDR3 length: 13 residues. Trimming removed 4 bases from V and 5 bases from J; junction bases left unmatched: 5. Germline CDR1 reads SEHNR; CDR2 reads FQNEAQ (reference sequence). The CDR3 bases are TGTGCCAGCAGCTCGTGGACTAGAGACGAGCAGTACTTC. Residues: CASSSWTRDEQYF. Together with reference TRBV7-9 and TRBJ2-7, the CDR3 gives the full variable domain: DTGVSQNPRHKITKRGQNVTFRCDPISEHNRLYWYRQTLGQGPEFLTYFQNEAQLEKSRLLSDRFSAERPKGSFSTLEIQRTEQGDSAMYLCASSSWTRDEQYFGPGTRLTVT.

By share, this clonotype counts as medium-sized (0.01 to 0.1%). The V and J genes are TRBV5-1 and TRBJ2-1; 7 bases align to TRBD2. Germline CDR1 reads SGHRS; CDR2 reads YFSETQ. Trimming cost V 5 bases and J 6 bases; bases outside gene matches: 8. The CDR3 totals 14 residues. The CDR3 here is CASRSDERGNEQFF. The CDR3 DNA reads TGCGCCAGCAGGTCGGATGAGCGGGGCAATGAGCAGTTCTTC.

About this clonotype itself: A junction boundary mismatches the germline segment, possibly from a read error. This chain joins TRBV18 and TRBJ2-2, with TRBD1 identical over 9 bases. CDR1 KGHSH and CDR2 LQKENI come from the germline V gene. This CDR3 spans 12 amino acids. The CDR3 sequence is CASSPRDRDLFF. In DNA, the CDR3 is TGTGCCAGCTCACCCCGGGACAGGGACCTGTTTTTT.

Sample share makes this clonotype large. The chain has TRBV19 and TRBJ2-6, with D unclear. This CDR3 comprises 16 residues. The V gene's germline CDR1 is LNHDA and CDR2 SQIVND (reference sequence). The ends were cut back, 6 bases at V and 3 bases at J, with 15 bases in the middle. CDR3 sequence reads: CASRRDTPVGANVLTF. The CDR3 DNA reads as TGTGCCAGTAGGCGTGACACCCCGGTTGGGGCCAACGTCCTGACTTTC.